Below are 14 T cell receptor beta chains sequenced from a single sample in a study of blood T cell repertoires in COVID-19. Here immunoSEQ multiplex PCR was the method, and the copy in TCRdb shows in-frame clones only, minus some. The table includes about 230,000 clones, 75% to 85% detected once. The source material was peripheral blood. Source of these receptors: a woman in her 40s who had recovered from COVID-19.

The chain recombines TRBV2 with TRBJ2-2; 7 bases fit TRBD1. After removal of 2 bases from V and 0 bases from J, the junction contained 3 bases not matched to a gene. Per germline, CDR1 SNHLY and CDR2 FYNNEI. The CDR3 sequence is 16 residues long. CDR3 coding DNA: TGTGCCAGCAGTGAATACGGGACAGCGAACACCGGGGAGCTGTTTTTT. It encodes CASSEYGTANTGELFF.

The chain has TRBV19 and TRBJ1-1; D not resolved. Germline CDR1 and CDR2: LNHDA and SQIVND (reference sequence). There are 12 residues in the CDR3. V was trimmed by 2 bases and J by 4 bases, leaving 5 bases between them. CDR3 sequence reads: CASSISFTEAFF. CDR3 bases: TGTGCCAGTAGTATATCTTTCACTGAAGCTTTCTTT.

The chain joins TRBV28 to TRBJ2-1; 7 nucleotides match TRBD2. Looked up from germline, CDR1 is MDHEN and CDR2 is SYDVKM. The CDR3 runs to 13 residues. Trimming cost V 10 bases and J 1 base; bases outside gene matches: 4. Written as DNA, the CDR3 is TGTGCCACCCAGGGAGGGTCCTACAATGAGCAGTTCTTC. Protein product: CATQGGSYNEQFF.

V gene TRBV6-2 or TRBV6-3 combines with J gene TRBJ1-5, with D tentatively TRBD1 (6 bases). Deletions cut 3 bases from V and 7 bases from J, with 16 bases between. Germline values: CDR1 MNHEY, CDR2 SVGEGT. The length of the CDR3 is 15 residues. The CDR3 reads CASSYLASGDQPQHF. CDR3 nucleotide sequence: TGTGCCAGCAGTTATCTTGCCTCAGGGGACCAGCCCCAGCATTTT.

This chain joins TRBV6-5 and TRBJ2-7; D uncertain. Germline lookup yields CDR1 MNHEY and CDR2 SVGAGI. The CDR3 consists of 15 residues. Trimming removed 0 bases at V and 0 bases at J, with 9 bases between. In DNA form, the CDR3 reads TGTGCCAGCAGTTACTCCCAGGTACTCTCCTACGAGCAGTACTTC. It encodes CASSYSQVLSYEQYF.

CDR3 region: CASSLQSGGTYEQYF. The CDR3 DNA reads as TGTGCCAGCAGCTTACAGAGCGGGGGGACCTACGAGCAGTACTTC. The V gene is TRBV7-2, the J gene TRBJ2-7, with 9 bases lining up with TRBD2. V dropped 2 bases and J dropped 2; count of bases not matched to a gene: 4. The CDR3 runs to 15 residues. Germline V gene data show CDR1 as SGHTA and CDR2 as FQGNSA. The whole variable domain, remainder taken from reference TRBV7-2 and TRBJ2-7, is GAGVSQSPSNKVTEKGKDVELRCDPISGHTALYWYRQSLGQGLEFLIYFQGNSAPDKSGLPSDRFSAERTGGSVSTLTIQRTQQEDSAVYLCASSLQSGGTYEQYFGPGTRLTVT.

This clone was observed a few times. This chain's CDR3 is CAIKDRASTEAFF. CDR3 nucleotides: TGTGCCATCAAGGACAGGGCCAGCACTGAAGCTTTCTTT. V usage is TRBV12-3 or TRBV12-4 and J usage is TRBJ1-1; TRBD1 agrees at 8 bases. The ends lost 10 bases at V and 4 bases at J; junction bases unmatched: 8. This CDR3 has 13 residues.

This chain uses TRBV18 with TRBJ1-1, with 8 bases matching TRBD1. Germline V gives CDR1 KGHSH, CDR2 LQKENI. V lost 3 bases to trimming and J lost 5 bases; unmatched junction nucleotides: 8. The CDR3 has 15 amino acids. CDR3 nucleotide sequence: TGTGCCAGCTCACCCCTCGACAGGGGCGATACTGAAGCTTTCTTT. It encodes CASSPLDRGDTEAFF.

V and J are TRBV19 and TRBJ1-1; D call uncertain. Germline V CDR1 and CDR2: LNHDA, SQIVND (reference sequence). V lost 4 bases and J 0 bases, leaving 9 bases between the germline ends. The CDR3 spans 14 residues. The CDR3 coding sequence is TGTGCCAGTAGTACGTATACTTTGAACACTGAAGCTTTCTTT. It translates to CASSTYTLNTEAFF.

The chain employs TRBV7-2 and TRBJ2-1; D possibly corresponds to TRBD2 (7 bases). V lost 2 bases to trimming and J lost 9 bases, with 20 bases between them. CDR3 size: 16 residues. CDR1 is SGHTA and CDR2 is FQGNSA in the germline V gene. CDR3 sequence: CASSLRVGGPSVEQFF. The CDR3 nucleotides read TGTGCCAGCAGCTTACGCGTGGGGGGGCCGAGTGTTGAGCAGTTCTTC.

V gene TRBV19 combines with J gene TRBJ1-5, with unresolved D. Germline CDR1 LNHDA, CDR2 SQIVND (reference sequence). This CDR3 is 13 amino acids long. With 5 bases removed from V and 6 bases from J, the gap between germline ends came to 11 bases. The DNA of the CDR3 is TGTGCCAGTAGTCCTCAGGTTCGTCAGCCCCAGCATTTT. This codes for CASSPQVRQPQHF.

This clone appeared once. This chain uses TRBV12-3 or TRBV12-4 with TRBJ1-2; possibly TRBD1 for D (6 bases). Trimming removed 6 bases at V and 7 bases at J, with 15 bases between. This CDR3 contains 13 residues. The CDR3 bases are TGTGCCAGCAGAGCGGGGGGCGAGGGTGGCTACACCTTC. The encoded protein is CASRAGGEGGYTF.

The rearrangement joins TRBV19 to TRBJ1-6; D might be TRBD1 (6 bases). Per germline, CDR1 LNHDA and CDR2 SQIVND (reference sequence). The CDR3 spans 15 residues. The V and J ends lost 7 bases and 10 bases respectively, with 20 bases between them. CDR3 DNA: TGTGCCAGTAAGGTCCTTGGCAGGGACAACTCACCCCTCCACTTT. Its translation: CASKVLGRDNSPLHF.

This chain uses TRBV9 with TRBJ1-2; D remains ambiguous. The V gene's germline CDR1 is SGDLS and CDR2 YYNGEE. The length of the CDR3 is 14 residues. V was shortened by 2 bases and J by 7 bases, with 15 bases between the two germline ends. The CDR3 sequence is CASSVDLELFGYTF. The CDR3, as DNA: TGTGCCAGCAGCGTCGACCTGGAGTTGTTTGGCTACACCTTC.